One and the same sample provided the 20 T cell receptor beta chains below, sequenced in a study of blood T cell repertoires in COVID-19. Data came from immunoSEQ multiplex PCR; TCRdb stores just in-frame clones and leaves some out. The data contain 70,000 to 80,000 clones, roughly 87% of them singletons. Sequencing used peripheral blood. These receptors were obtained from a woman older than 75 with acute or convalescent COVID-19.

The count of this clone is one. This sequence joins TRBV7-9 and TRBJ1-1; 7 nucleotides match TRBD1. Germline trimming cut 5 bases from V and 1 base from J; bases unmatched to any gene: 31. From germline, CDR1 is SEHNR and CDR2 FQNEAQ (reference sequence). This CDR3 is 23 amino acids long. The CDR3 reads CASSTRIPPPPRQGSSRNTEAFF. DNA of the CDR3: TGTGCCAGCAGCACCCGCATCCCGCCCCCGCCCCGACAGGGATCTAGCAGGAACACTGAAGCTTTCTTT.

This clone showed up just once. The V call is TRBV7-9, the J call TRBJ2-7, with D perhaps TRBD2 (5 bases). Germline V CDR1 and CDR2: SEHNR, FQNEAQ (reference sequence). V lost 1 base to trimming and J lost 2 bases, with 12 bases between them. The CDR3 is made up of 15 amino acids. CDR3 in DNA: TGTGCCAGCAGCTTAGGGATGGGAGCTCCCTACGAGCAGTACTTC. This encodes CASSLGMGAPYEQYF. The full variable domain, its missing parts supplied by reference TRBV7-9 and TRBJ2-7, is DTGVSQNPRHKITKRGQNVTFRCDPISEHNRLYWYRQTLGQGPEFLTYFQNEAQLEKSRLLSDRFSAERPKGSFSTLEIQRTEQGDSAMYLCASSLGMGAPYEQYFGPGTRLTVT.

The chain employs TRBV29-1 and TRBJ2-1; weak D call: TRBD1 (6 bases). V gave up 1 base and J gave up 6 bases, with 7 bases separating them. CDR3 length: 12 amino acids. CDR1 is SQVTM and CDR2 is ANQGSEA in the germline V gene. This CDR3 reads CSVEGGRNEQFF. The CDR3, as DNA: TGCAGCGTTGAAGGGGGGCGCAATGAGCAGTTCTTC.

This chain uses TRBV19 with TRBJ2-2, with 7 bases lining up with TRBD1. The germline V gene has CDR1 LNHDA and CDR2 SQIVND (reference sequence). V shed 3 bases, J shed 3 bases, and the junction held 7 bases outside the gene matches. There are 16 residues in the CDR3. CDR3 DNA: TGTGCCAGTAGTATCCTAACAGGGGATCACACCGGGGAGCTGTTTTTT. Its translation is CASSILTGDHTGELFF.

This CDR3 is CASSLGHNSGANVLTF. The CDR3 DNA reads as TGTGCCAGCAGCTTGGGACACAACTCTGGGGCCAACGTCCTGACTTTC. The chain links TRBV5-5 to TRBJ2-6, with no clear D. Trimming cost V 0 bases and J 0 bases, with 7 bases left between them. Germline loops: CDR1 SGHKS, CDR2 YYEKEE (reference sequence). The CDR3 length is 16 residues.

This clone was recorded a few times. The chain has TRBV5-8 and TRBJ1-1, with D perhaps TRBD1 (5 bases). The CDR3 is made up of 14 amino acids. Germline lookup yields CDR1 SGHTS and CDR2 YDEGEE. Between the trimmed V and J ends, which lost 0 bases and 7 bases, there was a span of 13 bases. The CDR3 reads CASSLARGGYEAFF. As DNA, the CDR3 is TGTGCCAGCAGCTTGGCGCGGGGGGGGTATGAAGCTTTCTTT. Full variable domain (missing parts from reference TRBV5-8 and TRBJ1-1): EAGVTQSPTHLIKTRGQQATLRCSPISGHTSVYWYQQALGLGLQFLLWYDEGEERNRGNFPPRFSGRQFPNYSSELNVNALELEDSALYLCASSLARGGYEAFFGQGTRLTVV.

This sequence joins TRBV5-4 and TRBJ1-1; D gene uncertain. V lost 6 bases, J lost 2 bases, and 14 bases lay in between. The germline CDR1 and CDR2 sequences are SGHNT and YYREEE (reference sequence). The CDR3 consists of 14 residues. The CDR3: CASTPGIVNTEAFF. The CDR3 DNA sequence: TGTGCCAGCACCCCGGGGATAGTTAACACTGAAGCTTTCTTT.

CDR3 coding DNA: TGTGCCAGCAGCTTGAAAATAGCGGGCACCACAGATACGCAGTATTTT. Amino acids: CASSLKIAGTTDTQYF. J is TRBJ2-3 and V is TRBV5-4; TRBD2 matches 7 bases. The CDR3 totals 16 residues. With 1 base clipped from V and 2 bases from J, the junction kept 7 bases outside the gene matches. Germline V gene data show CDR1 as SGHNT and CDR2 as YYREEE (reference sequence).

This clone has only one observation. V usage is TRBV12-3 or TRBV12-4 and J usage is TRBJ1-5, with D uncertain. Trimming shortened V by 6 bases and J by 6 bases, and 12 bases separated the two germline ends. CDR3 length equals 13 residues. CDR3 sequence: CASSHSHPQPQHF. As DNA, the CDR3 is TGTGCCAGCAGCCACTCTCACCCTCAGCCCCAGCATTTT.

The genes are TRBV29-1 and TRBJ2-1, with TRBD2 matching 15 bases. The trim removed 8 bases at V and 0 bases at J, leaving 11 bases unmatched. CDR3 length equals 18 residues. Germline V gene sequence: CDR1 SQVTM, CDR2 ANQGSEA. CDR3 DNA: TGCAGCCGACAAACGGGACTAGCGGGAGGCGCCTCCTACAATGAGCAGTTCTTC. Its translation is CSRQTGLAGGASYNEQFF.

V gene TRBV27 combines with J gene TRBJ2-1, with TRBD2 matching 10 bases. With 6 bases clipped from V and 8 bases from J, the junction kept 7 bases outside the gene matches. CDR3 length: 14 residues. Germline V gene sequence: CDR1 MNHEY, CDR2 SMNVEV (reference sequence). CDR3 DNA: TGTGCCAGCAGAAGCGGGAGGGGAGGCTATGAGCAGTTCTTC. It yields the protein CASRSGRGGYEQFF.

V gene TRBV15 combines with J gene TRBJ2-5; D is unclear. V was trimmed by 0 bases and J by 2 bases, leaving 13 bases between them. The CDR3 totals 16 residues. CDR1 and CDR2 from the germline V gene are LNHNV and YYDKDF (reference sequence). The CDR3 loop reads CATSRELVFPQETQYF. The CDR3 region has the DNA TGTGCCACCAGCAGAGAGCTAGTATTTCCTCAAGAGACCCAGTACTTC.

The chain links TRBV12-3 or TRBV12-4 to TRBJ2-3; TRBD2 might be the D (5 bases). V was shortened by 3 bases and J by 3 bases, with 7 bases between the two germline ends. The CDR3 consists of 13 residues. The CDR3 DNA follows: TGTGCCAGCAGTTTCGGCGGGACAGATACGCAGTATTTT. This translates into CASSFGGTDTQYF.

V usage is TRBV6-2 or TRBV6-3 and J usage is TRBJ2-7; D unclear. Trimming removed 0 bases from V and 6 bases from J, with 12 bases in between. The CDR3 runs to 14 residues. CDR1 and CDR2 from the germline V gene are MNHEY and SVGEGT. The chain's CDR3 is CASSYSSQFSEQYF. As DNA, the CDR3 is TGTGCCAGCAGTTACTCGAGCCAATTCTCCGAGCAGTACTTC.

The chain recombines TRBV5-1 with TRBJ2-7; the match to TRBD2 covers 10 bases. Germline trimming cut 0 bases from V and 5 bases from J; bases unmatched to any gene: 11. The CDR3 loop spans 17 amino acids. The V gene's germline CDR1 is SGHRS and CDR2 YFSETQ. The CDR3 spells CASSLVASGSVVHEQYF. The CDR3 DNA reads TGCGCCAGCAGCTTGGTAGCTAGCGGGAGTGTAGTCCACGAGCAGTACTTC. Drawing the rest from reference TRBV5-1 and TRBJ2-7, the complete variable domain is KAGVTQTPRYLIKTRGQQVTLSCSPISGHRSVSWYQQTPGQGLQFLFEYFSETQRNKGNFPGRFSGRQFSNSRSEMNVSTLELGDSALYLCASSLVASGSVVHEQYFGPGTRLTVT.

The CDR3 is CASSLFTSGDQETQYF. Written as DNA, the CDR3 is TGTGCCAGCAGCTTATTCACTAGCGGGGACCAAGAGACCCAGTACTTC. The chain combines TRBV7-6 with TRBJ2-5; 10 bases are a match to TRBD2. Germline V gene sequence: CDR1 SGHVS, CDR2 FNYEAQ. The ends lost 2 bases at V and 0 bases at J; junction bases unmatched: 3. The CDR3 totals 16 residues.

CDR3 in amino acids: CASSPQTSGYNEQFF. CDR3 coding DNA: TGTGCCAGCAGCCCACAGACTAGCGGGTACAATGAGCAGTTCTTC. The chain has TRBV5-4 and TRBJ2-1; 10 bases line up with TRBD2. J lost 4 bases, V lost 4 bases, and 5 bases had no gene match. This CDR3 region has 15 residues. Germline values: CDR1 SGHNT, CDR2 YYREEE (reference sequence).

The CDR3 loop is CAWRWGQMNTEAFF. For the CDR3, the DNA is TGTGCCTGGCGTTGGGGACAAATGAACACTGAAGCTTTCTTT. The chain carries TRBV30 and TRBJ1-1; D is perhaps TRBD1 (6 bases). The CDR3 has 14 amino acids. CDR1 is GTSNPN, CDR2 SVGIG, per germline (reference sequence). V lost 5 bases and J 0 bases, leaving 13 bases between the germline ends.

The chain recombines TRBV4-2 with TRBJ2-3; 10 bases fit TRBD1. The CDR3 spans 16 residues. V was clipped by 3 bases and J by 4 bases; unmatched bases: 7. CDR1 and CDR2 (germline): LGHNA, YNFKEQ. The CDR3: CASSQLDRGLPDTQYF. CDR3 DNA sequence: TGTGCCAGCAGCCAGTTGGACAGGGGGTTGCCAGATACGCAGTATTTT.

The chain recombines TRBV27 with TRBJ1-2; D possibly corresponds to TRBD1 (5 bases). V was shortened by 2 bases and J by 7 bases, with 11 bases between the two germline ends. Germline-derived CDR1 and CDR2 are MNHEY and SMNVEV (reference sequence). The length of the CDR3 is 13 residues. CDR3 in amino acids: CASSLSRGGGYTF. As DNA, the CDR3 is TGTGCCAGCAGTTTAAGTCGGGGGGGTGGCTACACCTTC.